This TCR beta chain was identified during a study of CD8 T cells in ankylosing spondylitis. Whole-study findings and limits: Ankylosing spondylitis blood seemed to carry a telltale TCR beta motif made of eight highly homologous variants.

Using quantitative 5'-RACE with molecular barcodes, the authors made TCR beta libraries. TCRdb re-called the 5' RACE reads with MiXCR, one entry per CDR3 protein. The sample contains 150,000 to 200,000 distinct CDR3 sequences, around 18% of which appear only once. The CDR3 spans 14 residues. CDR1 is DFQATT, CDR2 SNEGSKA, per germline (reference sequence). V was shortened by 1 base and J by 3 bases, with 12 bases between the two germline ends. This clonotype was found a few times. Its antigen remains unknown. This clonotype originated in a male donor with ankylosing spondylitis or in good health (not recorded which). V is TRBV20-1 and J is TRBJ1-1, with D possibly TRBD1 on 5 matching bases. The sequenced sample consisted of blood, either unsorted or a sorted T cell fraction (not recorded which). The CDR3 here is CSARVGGGDTEAFF. CDR3 nucleotides: TGCAGTGCTAGAGTTGGGGGAGGTGACACTGAAGCTTTCTTT.